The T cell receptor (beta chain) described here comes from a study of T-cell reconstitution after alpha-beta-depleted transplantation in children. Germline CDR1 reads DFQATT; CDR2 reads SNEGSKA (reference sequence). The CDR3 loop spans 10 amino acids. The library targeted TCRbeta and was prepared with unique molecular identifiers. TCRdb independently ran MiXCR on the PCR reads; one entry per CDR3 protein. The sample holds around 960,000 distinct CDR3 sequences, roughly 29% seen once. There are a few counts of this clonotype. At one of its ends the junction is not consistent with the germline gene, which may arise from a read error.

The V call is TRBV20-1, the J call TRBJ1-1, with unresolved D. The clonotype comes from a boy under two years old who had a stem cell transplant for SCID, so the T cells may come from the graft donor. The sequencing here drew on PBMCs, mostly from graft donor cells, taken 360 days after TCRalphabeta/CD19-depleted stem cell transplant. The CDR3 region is CSARAGRITF. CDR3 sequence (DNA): TGCAGTGCTAGAGCGGGCCGAATTACCTTT.